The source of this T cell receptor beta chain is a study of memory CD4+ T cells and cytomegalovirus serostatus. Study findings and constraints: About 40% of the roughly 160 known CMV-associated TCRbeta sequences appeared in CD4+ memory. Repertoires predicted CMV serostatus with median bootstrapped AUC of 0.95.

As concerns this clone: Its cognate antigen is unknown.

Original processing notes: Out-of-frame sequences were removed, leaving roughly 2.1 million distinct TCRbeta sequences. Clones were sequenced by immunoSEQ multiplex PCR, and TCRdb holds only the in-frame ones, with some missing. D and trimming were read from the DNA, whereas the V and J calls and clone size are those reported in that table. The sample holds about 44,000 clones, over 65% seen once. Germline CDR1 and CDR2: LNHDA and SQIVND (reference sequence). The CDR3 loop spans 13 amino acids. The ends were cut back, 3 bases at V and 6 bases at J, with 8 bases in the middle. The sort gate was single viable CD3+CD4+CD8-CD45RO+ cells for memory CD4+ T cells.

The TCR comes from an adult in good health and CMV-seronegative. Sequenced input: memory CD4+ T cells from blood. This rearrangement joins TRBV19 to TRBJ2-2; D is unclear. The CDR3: CASSMGQPGELFF. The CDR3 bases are TGTGCCAGTAGTATGGGCCAACCCGGGGAGCTGTTTTTT.